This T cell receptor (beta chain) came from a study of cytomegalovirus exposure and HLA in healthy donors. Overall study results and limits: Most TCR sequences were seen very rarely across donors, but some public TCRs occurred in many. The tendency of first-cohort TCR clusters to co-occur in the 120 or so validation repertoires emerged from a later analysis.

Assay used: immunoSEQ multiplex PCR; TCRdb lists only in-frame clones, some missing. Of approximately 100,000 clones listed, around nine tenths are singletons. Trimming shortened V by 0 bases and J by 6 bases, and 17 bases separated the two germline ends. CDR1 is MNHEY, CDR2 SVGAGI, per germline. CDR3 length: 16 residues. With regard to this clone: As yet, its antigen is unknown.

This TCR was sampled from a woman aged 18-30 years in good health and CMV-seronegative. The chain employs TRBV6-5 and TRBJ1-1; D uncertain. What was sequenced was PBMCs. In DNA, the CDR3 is TGTGCCAGCAGTTACTCGAGTCTTCGTGGAGTCGCTGAAGCTTTCTTT. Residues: CASSYSSLRGVAEAFF.